These T cell receptor beta chains were read from a single sample in a study of blood T cell repertoires in COVID-19. Profiled with immunoSEQ multiplex PCR; TCRdb holds only in-frame clones, not every one. The sample carries approximately 170,000 clones, 89% recorded once. The specimen was PBMCs or T cells enriched from blood (not recorded which). These receptors were obtained from a woman aged 18 to 35 who had recovered from COVID-19. Each CDR3 is given with its conserved first and last residue. The D gene is left open where the match is weak. The size entry is marked missing in some rows and otherwise reads once, few, many or a size class.

>TRBJ2-7|TRBD2|.|TRBV5-8
CASRPLAGAYEQYF
TGTGCCAGCCGCCCCCTAGCGGGAGCCTACGAGCAGTACTTC
>TRBJ1-5|TRBD1|.|TRBV2
CASSEVGRDRGFNQPQHF
TGTGCCAGCAGTGAAGTAGGGAGGGACAGGGGATTTAATCAGCCCCAGCATTTT
>TRBJ2-1|TRBD1|.|TRBV28
CASSLLDRLNEQFF
TGTGCCAGCAGTTTATTGGACAGGCTCAATGAGCAGTTCTTC
>TRBJ1-3|TRBD1|.|TRBV5-1
CASSPTRGLGNTIYF
TGCGCCAGCAGCCCCACGAGGGGGCTGGGAAACACCATATATTTT
>TRBJ2-3|TRBD2|.|TRBV27
CASRRLAGSTDTQYF
TGTGCCAGCAGAAGACTAGCGGGGAGCACAGATACGCAGTATTTT
>TRBJ1-1|.|.|TRBV7-9
CASSLGRPGTEAFF
TGTGCCAGCAGCTTAGGACGGCCGGGCACTGAAGCTTTCTTT
>TRBJ2-7|.|once|TRBV18
CASSPAGRDFYEQYF
TGTGCCAGCTCACCTGCGGGACGGGATTTCTACGAGCAGTACTTC
>TRBJ2-1|.|.|TRBV28
CASSYLGGARYNEQFF
TGTGCCAGCTCCTACTTGGGGGGGGCGAGATACAATGAGCAGTTCTTC
>TRBJ1-5|TRBD1|many|TRBV28
CASTTGTGANQPQHF
TGTGCCAGCACCACCGGGACAGGGGCGAATCAGCCCCAGCATTTT
>TRBJ2-7|TRBD2|once|TRBV5-4
CASSPGLAGGYEQYF
TGTGCCAGCAGCCCGGGACTAGCGGGAGGGTACGAGCAGTACTTC
>TRBJ2-7|.|.|TRBV25-1
CASSESGFPPYEQYF
TGTGCCAGCAGTGAATCCGGGTTTCCCCCCTACGAGCAGTACTTC
>TRBJ1-5|.|.|TRBV3-1/TRBV3-2
CASSQDISNQPQHF
TGTGCCAGCAGCCAAGATATCAGCAATCAGCCCCAGCATTTT
>TRBJ2-7|.|.|TRBV21-1
CASSKSLGLAEYEQYF
TGTGCCAGCAGCAAAAGCCTGGGACTAGCGGAATACGAGCAGTACTTC
>TRBJ1-1|TRBD1|.|TRBV7-2
CASSPDRGHTEAFF
TGTGCCAGCAGCCCTGACAGGGGACACACTGAAGCTTTCTTT
>TRBJ2-4|TRBD1|.|TRBV6-5
CASSYLRQGAKNIQYF
TGTGCCAGCAGTTACCTACGACAGGGGGCCAAAAACATTCAGTACTTC
>TRBJ2-7|TRBD2|.|TRBV28
CASSPLARSYEQYF
TGTGCCAGCAGTCCACTAGCGCGATCCTACGAGCAGTACTTC
>TRBJ2-3|.|.|TRBV3-1/TRBV3-2
CASSQMTGGTDTQYF
TGTGCCAGCAGCCAAATGACGGGGGGCACAGATACGCAGTATTTT
>TRBJ2-1|TRBD2|.|TRBV18
CASRTSGDGINEQFF
TGTGCCAGCAGGACTAGCGGGGACGGAATTAATGAGCAGTTCTTC
>TRBJ2-7|.|.|TRBV27
CASSPPPYEQYF
TGTGCCAGCAGCCCCCCTCCCTACGAGCAGTACTTC
>TRBJ2-7|.|.|TRBV6-1
CASSDGFVYEQYF
TGTGCCAGCAGTGACGGGTTTGTCTACGAGCAGTACTTC
>TRBJ2-5|TRBD2|.|TRBV7-3
CASSNSGLAEETQYF
TGTGCCAGCAGCAACTCGGGACTAGCGGAAGAGACCCAGTACTTC
>TRBJ2-1|.|.|TRBV2
CAGGRGHEQFF
TGTGCCGGAGGACGAGGCCATGAGCAGTTCTTC
>TRBJ1-1|.|.|TRBV11-2
CASSLDRFRMGNTEAFF
TGTGCCAGCAGCTTAGATCGCTTCAGGATGGGGAACACTGAAGCTTTCTTT
>TRBJ1-5|TRBD1|.|TRBV28
CASSSTGTGKNQPQHF
TGTGCCAGCAGCTCTACCGGGACAGGGAAGAATCAGCCCCAGCATTTT
>TRBJ2-3|.|once|TRBV2
CARAPPGGTDTQYF
TGTGCCCGAGCCCCACCCGGGGGCACAGATACGCAGTATTTT
>TRBJ1-1|.|.|TRBV11-3
CASSSNSDTEAFF
TGTGCCAGCAGCTCCAACTCGGACACTGAAGCTTTCTTT
>TRBJ2-7|TRBD1|once|TRBV5-1
CASSSSTGTYEQYF
TGCGCCAGCAGCTCATCGACAGGGACCTACGAGCAGTACTTC
>TRBJ2-1|.|.|TRBV30
CAWGLNEQFF
TGTGCCTGGGGCCTCAATGAGCAGTTCTTC
>TRBJ1-6|.|.|TRBV19
CASSRQGLKGKNSPLHF
TGTGCCAGTAGTAGGCAGGGATTAAAGGGTAAGAATTCACCCCTCCACTTT
>TRBJ2-1|TRBD2|.|TRBV6-4
CASTHSGRAYTYNEQFF
TGTGCCAGCACCCACAGCGGGAGGGCCTATACCTACAATGAGCAGTTCTTC
>TRBJ2-7|TRBD2|.|TRBV28
CASFEAGTSYEQYF
TGTGCCAGCTTCGAAGCGGGAACCTCCTACGAGCAGTACTTC
>TRBJ1-2|.|.|TRBV7-2
CASSYAVGDGYTF
TGTGCCAGCAGCTACGCCGTCGGGGATGGCTACACCTTC
>TRBJ2-1|TRBD2|.|TRBV27
CASTNGASGRRSSYNEQFF
TGTGCCAGCACCAACGGGGCTAGCGGGAGGAGGAGCTCCTACAATGAGCAGTTCTTC
>TRBJ1-1|TRBD1|.|TRBV14
CASSQLGQGANTEAFF
TGTGCCAGCAGCCAACTTGGACAGGGGGCGAACACTGAAGCTTTCTTT
>TRBJ2-7|.|few|TRBV18
CASSPFPGSGYEQYF
TGTGCCAGCTCACCATTTCCGGGAAGTGGTTACGAGCAGTACTTC
>TRBJ2-2|TRBD2|.|TRBV27
CASSPRLAANTGELFF
TGTGCCAGCAGCCCCAGACTAGCCGCGAACACCGGGGAGCTGTTTTTT
>TRBJ2-2|TRBD1|.|TRBV19
CASRGTGGDTGELFF
TGTGCCAGTAGGGGGACAGGGGGCGACACCGGGGAGCTGTTTTTT
>TRBJ2-3|TRBD1|.|TRBV19
CASSIGVGGQGTDTQYF
TGTGCCAGTAGTATAGGCGTAGGGGGACAGGGCACAGATACGCAGTATTTT
>TRBJ1-5|.|.|TRBV7-8
CASSSTGFQPQHF
TGTGCCAGCAGCTCTACAGGGTTTCAGCCCCAGCATTTT
>TRBJ1-5|.|few|TRBV7-8
CASSSIQSRQPQHF
TGTGCCAGCAGCTCAATACAGAGCCGACAGCCCCAGCATTTT
>TRBJ2-3|TRBD2|.|TRBV5-8
CASSWTSGLTDTQYF
TGTGCCAGCAGCTGGACTAGCGGTCTCACAGATACGCAGTATTTT
>TRBJ2-3|.|.|TRBV3-1/TRBV3-2
CASSQDSDSRSTDTQYF
TGTGCCAGCAGCCAAGATTCGGACAGTAGAAGCACAGATACGCAGTATTTT
>TRBJ2-3|TRBD2|.|TRBV28
CASEPLSGTDTQYF
TGTGCCAGCGAACCTCTTAGCGGGACAGATACGCAGTATTTT
>TRBJ2-1|TRBD1|.|TRBV4-1
CASSQGQGYLNEQFF
TGCGCCAGCAGCCAGGGACAGGGGTATTTAAATGAGCAGTTCTTC
>TRBJ1-3|TRBD1|.|TRBV28
CASSSLGTGAGNTIYF
TGTGCCAGCAGTTCCCTTGGGACAGGGGCTGGAAACACCATATATTTT
>TRBJ1-5|.|.|TRBV2
CASSEYRVNQPQHF
TGTGCCAGCAGTGAATACAGGGTGAATCAGCCCCAGCATTTT
>TRBJ2-4|TRBD2|.|TRBV28
CASSPRTWSGGSGDIQYF
TGTGCCAGCAGTCCCAGAACCTGGTCGGGAGGGAGTGGAGACATTCAGTACTTC
>TRBJ2-7|TRBD2|once|TRBV6-5
CASTWGGSSYEQYF
TGTGCCAGCACTTGGGGGGGGAGCTCCTACGAGCAGTACTTC
>TRBJ2-7|TRBD1|once|TRBV24-1
CATSDRTGAGAEQYF
TGTGCCACCAGTGACAGGACAGGGGCAGGAGCGGAGCAGTACTTC
>TRBJ2-1|TRBD2|.|TRBV3-1/TRBV3-2
CASSQGRGRGNEQFF
TGTGCCAGCAGCCAAGGCCGCGGGAGAGGTAATGAGCAGTTCTTC
>TRBJ2-7|.|.|TRBV1
CTTRLAGASEQYF
TGCACCACCAGGCTAGCGGGAGCTAGCGAGCAGTACTTC
>TRBJ2-7|TRBD2|.|TRBV6-5
CASSYFGTTNDEQYF
TGTGCCAGCAGTTATTTCGGGACTACCAACGACGAGCAGTACTTC
>TRBJ1-1|.|.|TRBV3-1/TRBV3-2
CASSQFSQNSLEAFF
TGTGCCAGCAGCCAATTTAGCCAGAACTCACTTGAAGCTTTCTTT
>TRBJ2-1|.|.|TRBV7-3
CASSPDSSSYNEQFF
TGTGCCAGCAGCCCAGACAGTTCCTCCTACAATGAGCAGTTCTTC
>TRBJ2-7|TRBD2|few|TRBV6-2/TRBV6-3
CASSYGTSSYEQYF
TGTGCCAGCAGTTACGGGACTAGCTCCTACGAGCAGTACTTC